This T cell receptor (beta chain) was sequenced in a study of response to subunit inactivated influenza vaccine. This CDR3 is 15 amino acids long. CDR1 LGHDT and CDR2 YNNKEL come from the germline V gene (reference sequence). V dropped 4 bases and J dropped 2 bases, with 15 bases sitting between them. TCRdb re-analysed the RT-PCR reads in MiXCR, keeping a single row per CDR3 protein. The table records 600,000 to 850,000 distinct CDR3 sequences, less than 15% of them present only once. The TCR originated in a man aged 45-60 years who received an inactivated influenza vaccine. The chain has TRBV3-1 and TRBJ2-7, with D perhaps assigned TRBD1 or TRBD2 (5 bases each). The sample was PBMCs from blood, taken 14 to 15 days before vaccination. CDR3 DNA sequence: TGTGCCAGCAGCCGCGCCCCGGGACCCCCCTACGAGCAGTACTTC. Translated, it gives CASSRAPGPPYEQYF.